Listed below are T cell receptor beta chains from one sample, sequenced in a study of T cell responses to AZD1222 COVID-19 vaccine. Method: immunoSEQ multiplex PCR; TCRdb's copy keeps in-frame clones and lacks some. The sample contains 90,000 to 140,000 clones, around nine tenths of which appear only once. The starting material was peripheral blood, obtained on day 0 of AZD1222 vaccination. These receptors were collected from an adult in good health. CDR3s include the opening cysteine and the closing phenylalanine or tryptophan. The D gene is left open where the match is weak. Clone size is stated in some rows and not others, as once, few, many or a class when expanded.

abundance,d_gene,v_gene,j_gene,CDR3aa,CDR3nt
NA,NA,TRBV9,TRBJ2-2,CASSVAVPNTGELFF,TGTGCCAGCAGCGTAGCAGTCCCGAACACCGGGGAGCTGTTTTTT
once,NA,TRBV18,TRBJ2-7,CASSEEGYEQYF,TGTGCCAGCTCCGAGGAGGGCTACGAGCAGTACTTC
NA,NA,TRBV5-6,TRBJ2-2,CASSLDLTGELFF,TGTGCCAGCAGCTTGGATTTAACCGGGGAGCTGTTTTTT
once,NA,TRBV18,TRBJ2-7,CASSPQGQEQYF,TGTGCCAGCTCACCTCAGGGGCAAGAGCAGTACTTC
NA,NA,TRBV9,TRBJ2-2,CASSVDASNTGELFF,TGTGCCAGCAGCGTAGACGCCAGCAACACCGGGGAGCTGTTTTTT
NA,TRBD1,TRBV27,TRBJ1-4,CASSPQQGRSSTNEKLFF,TGTGCCAGCAGTCCCCAACAGGGGAGAAGCTCTACTAATGAAAAACTGTTTTTT
NA,NA,TRBV6-2/TRBV6-3,TRBJ2-2,CASSTARGANTGELFF,TGTGCCAGCAGTACCGCACGCGGCGCGAACACCGGGGAGCTGTTTTTT
NA,TRBD2,TRBV5-6,TRBJ2-7,CASSQLSGGYEQYF,TGTGCCAGCAGCCAACTTTCGGGGGGCTACGAGCAGTACTTC
NA,NA,TRBV2,TRBJ2-3,CASSEAWGFASTDTQYF,TGTGCCAGCAGTGAAGCGTGGGGGTTTGCCAGCACAGATACGCAGTATTTT
NA,TRBD2,TRBV9,TRBJ2-5,CASVAGGTLAQETQYF,TGTGCCAGCGTGGCGGGAGGGACCTTAGCCCAAGAGACCCAGTACTTC
NA,TRBD1,TRBV27,TRBJ2-7,CASSSRDRGLYEQYF,TGTGCCAGCAGTTCAAGGGACAGGGGGCTCTACGAGCAGTACTTC
NA,TRBD1,TRBV5-1,TRBJ1-3,CASSLSGTGVGNTIYF,TGCGCCAGCAGCTTGTCCGGGACAGGGGTCGGAAACACCATATATTTT
NA,TRBD2,TRBV5-1,TRBJ2-1,CASSVTGLAGANEQFF,TGCGCCAGCAGCGTAACGGGACTAGCGGGAGCCAATGAGCAGTTCTTC
NA,NA,TRBV2,TRBJ1-2,CASSTEFVYGYTF,TGTGCCAGCAGTACCGAGTTCGTCTATGGCTACACCTTC
NA,NA,TRBV13,TRBJ1-3,CASSLASGVGNTIYF,TGTGCCAGCAGCTTAGCGTCAGGGGTTGGAAACACCATATATTTT
NA,NA,TRBV3-1/TRBV3-2,TRBJ2-7,CASSQDSRDGYEQYF,TGTGCCAGCAGCCAAGATTCAAGGGACGGGTACGAGCAGTACTTC
NA,NA,TRBV7-9,TRBJ2-1,CASSPLTGDSYNEQFF,TGTGCCAGCAGCCCGTTAACGGGAGACTCCTACAATGAGCAGTTCTTC
few,TRBD2,TRBV6-5,TRBJ2-1,CASLSGGTLLFF,TGTGCCAGCCTTAGCGGGGGGACGCTCCTTTTCTTC
NA,NA,TRBV5-8,TRBJ2-5,CASSSAGSSQETQYF,TGTGCCAGCAGCTCAGCCGGGTCAAGTCAAGAGACCCAGTACTTC
NA,NA,TRBV6-6,TRBJ1-5,CASSLRDGTYQPQHF,TGTGCCAGCAGCCTGAGGGACGGGACGTATCAGCCCCAGCATTTT
NA,NA,TRBV23-1,TRBJ1-5,CANREIPTRPSGNQPQHF,TGCGCCAACCGGGAAATACCTACGAGGCCGTCCGGCAATCAGCCCCAGCATTTT
few,NA,TRBV2,TRBJ1-3,CASSEGGRGLYSGNTIYF,TGTGCCAGCAGTGAAGGGGGCCGGGGCCTATACTCTGGAAACACCATATATTTT
NA,TRBD2,TRBV7-7,TRBJ2-3,CASSLSGDSTDTQYF,TGTGCTAGCAGCCTGAGCGGGGATAGCACAGATACGCAGTATTTT
NA,TRBD2,TRBV7-6,TRBJ2-5,CASRRLPLAGGPETQYF,TGTGCCAGCAGACGGCTGCCTCTAGCGGGAGGGCCAGAGACCCAGTACTTC
once,NA,TRBV28,TRBJ2-6,CASRPLGRGAGANVLTF,TGTGCCAGCAGACCCTTGGGCAGGGGTGCTGGGGCCAACGTCCTGACTTTC
NA,TRBD1,TRBV18,TRBJ1-2,CASSQGQSSWYGYTF,TGTGCCAGCTCCCAGGGACAGTCGTCCTGGTATGGCTACACCTTC
NA,TRBD1,TRBV2,TRBJ1-5,CASSEGGQTQHF,TGTGCCAGCAGTGAAGGGGGACAGACCCAGCATTTT
NA,TRBD1,TRBV6-2/TRBV6-3,TRBJ2-1,CASSYGTEPYNEQFF,TGTGCCAGCAGTTACGGGACAGAACCCTACAATGAGCAGTTCTTC
NA,NA,TRBV5-1,TRBJ1-1,CASSRGIAEAFF,TGCGCCAGCAGCAGGGGGATCGCTGAAGCTTTCTTT
NA,TRBD2,TRBV2,TRBJ2-5,CASRDPVAGGPSNYQETQYF,TGTGCCAGCAGGGATCCCGTAGCGGGGGGACCCTCAAATTACCAAGAGACCCAGTACTTC
NA,TRBD1,TRBV19,TRBJ1-1,CASTVDRGQDTEAFF,TGTGCCAGTACCGTGGACAGGGGGCAGGACACTGAAGCTTTCTTT
NA,NA,TRBV19,TRBJ2-1,CASSIWGGAFSHNEQFF,TGTGCCAGTAGTATTTGGGGCGGTGCCTTTAGTCACAATGAGCAGTTCTTC
once,NA,TRBV28,TRBJ1-2,CASSSAGVNYGYTF,TGTGCCAGCAGTTCGGCAGGCGTAAACTATGGCTACACCTTC
NA,TRBD2,TRBV3-1/TRBV3-2,TRBJ2-5,CASSPKLAGASRETQYF,TGTGCCAGCAGCCCGAAACTAGCGGGGGCTTCCCGAGAGACCCAGTACTTC
NA,NA,TRBV6-6,TRBJ2-3,CASRHTGGASTDTQYF,TGTGCCAGCAGGCATACAGGGGGGGCTAGCACAGATACGCAGTATTTT
NA,NA,TRBV5-1,TRBJ2-1,CASSLAYNEQFF,TGCGCCAGCAGTTTGGCGTACAATGAGCAGTTCTTC
few,TRBD1,TRBV13,TRBJ1-3,CASSLGSDRASYSGNTIYF,TGTGCCAGCAGCTTAGGGTCGGACAGGGCTAGCTACTCTGGAAACACCATATATTTT
few,TRBD1,TRBV19,TRBJ1-4,CASSIGQGATNEKLFF,TGTGCCAGTAGTATAGGACAGGGGGCAACTAATGAAAAACTGTTTTTT
NA,NA,TRBV4-1,TRBJ1-4,CASSQDTGRDEKLFF,TGCGCCAGCAGCCAAGACACAGGGCGGGATGAAAAACTGTTTTTT